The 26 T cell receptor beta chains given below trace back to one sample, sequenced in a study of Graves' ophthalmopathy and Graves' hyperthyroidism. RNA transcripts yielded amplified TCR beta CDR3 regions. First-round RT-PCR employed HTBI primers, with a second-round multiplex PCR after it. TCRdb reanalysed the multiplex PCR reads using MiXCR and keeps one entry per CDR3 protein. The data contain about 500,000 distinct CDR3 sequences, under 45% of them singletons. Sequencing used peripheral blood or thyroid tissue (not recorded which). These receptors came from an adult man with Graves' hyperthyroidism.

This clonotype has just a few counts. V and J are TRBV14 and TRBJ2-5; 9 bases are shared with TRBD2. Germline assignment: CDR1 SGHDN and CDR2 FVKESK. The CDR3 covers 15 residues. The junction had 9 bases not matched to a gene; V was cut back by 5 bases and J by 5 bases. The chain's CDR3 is CASSKGVSGSETQYF. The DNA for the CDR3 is TGTGCCAGCAGCAAGGGGGTTAGCGGGAGCGAGACCCAGTACTTC. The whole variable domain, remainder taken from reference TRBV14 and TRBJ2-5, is EAGVTQFPSHSVIEKGQTVTLRCDPISGHDNLYWYRRVMGKEIKFLLHFVKESKQDESGMPNNRFLAERTGGTYSTLKVQPAELEDSGVYFCASSKGVSGSETQYFGPGTRLLVL.

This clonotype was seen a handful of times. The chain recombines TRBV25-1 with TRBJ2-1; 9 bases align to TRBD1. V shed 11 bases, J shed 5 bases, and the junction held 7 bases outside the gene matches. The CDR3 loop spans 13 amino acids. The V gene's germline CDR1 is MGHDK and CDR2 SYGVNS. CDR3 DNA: TGTGCCTGTTGGGACAGGGCCCACAATGAGCAGTTCTTC. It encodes CACWDRAHNEQFF.

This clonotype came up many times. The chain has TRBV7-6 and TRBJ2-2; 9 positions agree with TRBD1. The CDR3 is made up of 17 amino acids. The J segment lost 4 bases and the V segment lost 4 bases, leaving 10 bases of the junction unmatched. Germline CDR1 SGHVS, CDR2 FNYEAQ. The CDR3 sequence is CASSWRTGGVRTGELFF. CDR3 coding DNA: TGTGCCAGCAGCTGGCGAACAGGGGGCGTTCGCACCGGGGAGCTGTTTTTT. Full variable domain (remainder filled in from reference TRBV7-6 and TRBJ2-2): GAGVSQSPRYKVTKRGQDVALRCDPISGHVSLYWYRQALGQGPEFLTYFNYEAQQDKSGLPNDRFSAERPEGSISTLTIQRTEQRDSAMYRCASSWRTGGVRTGELFFGEGSRLTVL.

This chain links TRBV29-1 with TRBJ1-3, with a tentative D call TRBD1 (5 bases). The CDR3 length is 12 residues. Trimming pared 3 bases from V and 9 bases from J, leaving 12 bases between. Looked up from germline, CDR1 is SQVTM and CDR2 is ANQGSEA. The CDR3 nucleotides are TGCAGCGTTGACAGGGTGGTCAGCACCATATATTTT. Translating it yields CSVDRVVSTIYF.

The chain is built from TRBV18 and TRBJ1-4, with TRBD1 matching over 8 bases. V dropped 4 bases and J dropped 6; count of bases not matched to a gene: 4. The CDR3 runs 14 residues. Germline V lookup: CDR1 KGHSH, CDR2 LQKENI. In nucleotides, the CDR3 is TGTGCCAGCTCACGATACAGGGGGGATGAAAAACTGTTTTTT. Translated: CASSRYRGDEKLFF. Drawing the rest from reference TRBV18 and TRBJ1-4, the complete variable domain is NAGVMQNPRHLVRRRGQEARLRCSPMKGHSHVYWYRQLPEEGLKFMVYLQKENIIDESGMPKERFSAEFPKEGPSILRIQQVVRGDSAAYFCASSRYRGDEKLFFGSGTQLSVL.

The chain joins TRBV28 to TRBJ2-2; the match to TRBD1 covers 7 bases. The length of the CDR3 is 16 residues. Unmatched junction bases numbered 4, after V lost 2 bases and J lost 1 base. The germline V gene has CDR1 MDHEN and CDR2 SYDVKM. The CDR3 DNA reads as TGTGCCAGCAGTTTAGTGGGGACAGTGAACACCGGGGAGCTGTTTTTT. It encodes CASSLVGTVNTGELFF.

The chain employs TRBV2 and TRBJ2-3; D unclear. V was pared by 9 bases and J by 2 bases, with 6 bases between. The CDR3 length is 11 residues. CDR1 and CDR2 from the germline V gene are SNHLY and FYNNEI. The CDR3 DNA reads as TGTGCCAGTCCGAACACAGATACGCAGTATTTT. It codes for CASPNTDTQYF.

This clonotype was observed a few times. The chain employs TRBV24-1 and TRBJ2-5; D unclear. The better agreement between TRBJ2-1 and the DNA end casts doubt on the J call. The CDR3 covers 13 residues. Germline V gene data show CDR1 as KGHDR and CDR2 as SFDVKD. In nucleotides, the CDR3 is TGTGCCACCAGTGCGTCAACTAACCATGAGCAGTTCTTC. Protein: CATSASTNHEQFF.

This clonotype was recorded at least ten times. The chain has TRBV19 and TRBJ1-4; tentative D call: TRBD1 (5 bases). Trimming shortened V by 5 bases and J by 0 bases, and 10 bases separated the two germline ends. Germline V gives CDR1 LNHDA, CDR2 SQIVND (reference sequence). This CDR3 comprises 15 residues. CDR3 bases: TGTGCCAGTAGTGGGGGTTCCGCAACTAATGAAAAACTGTTTTTT. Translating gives CASSGGSATNEKLFF.

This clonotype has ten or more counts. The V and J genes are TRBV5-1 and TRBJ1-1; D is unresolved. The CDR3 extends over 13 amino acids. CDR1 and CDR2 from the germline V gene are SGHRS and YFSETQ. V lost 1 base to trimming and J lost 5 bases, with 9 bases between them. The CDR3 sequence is CASSLLVGTEAFF. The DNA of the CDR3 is TGCGCCAGCAGCTTGTTGGTCGGGACTGAAGCTTTCTTT.

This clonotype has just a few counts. The CDR3, as DNA: TGTGCCAGCAGCGCAGGGCCTGGACACACTAGCGACGATACGCAGTATTTT. This gives the protein CASSAGPGHTSDDTQYF. V and J are TRBV3-1 and TRBJ2-3; 7 bases map to TRBD2. Germline trimming cut 5 bases from V and 6 bases from J; bases unmatched to any gene: 17. CDR3 size: 17 residues. Germline V gene sequence: CDR1 LGHDT, CDR2 YNNKEL (reference sequence).

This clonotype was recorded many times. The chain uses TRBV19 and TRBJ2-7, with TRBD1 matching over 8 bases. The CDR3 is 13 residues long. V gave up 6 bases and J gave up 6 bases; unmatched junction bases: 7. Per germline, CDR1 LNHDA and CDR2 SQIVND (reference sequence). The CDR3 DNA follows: TGTGCCAGTAGGAGGACAGGGTCTCTCGAGCAGTACTTC. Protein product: CASRRTGSLEQYF.

The CDR3 sequence: CAISEPGSGGSQETQYF. The CDR3 nucleotides are TGTGCCATCAGTGAGCCTGGCAGCGGGGGATCCCAAGAGACCCAGTACTTC. The chain uses TRBV10-3 and TRBJ2-5, with TRBD2 identical over 8 bases. V dropped 2 bases and J dropped 1; count of bases not matched to a gene: 9. Germline V lookup: CDR1 ENHRY, CDR2 SYGVKD. The CDR3 contains 17 residues.

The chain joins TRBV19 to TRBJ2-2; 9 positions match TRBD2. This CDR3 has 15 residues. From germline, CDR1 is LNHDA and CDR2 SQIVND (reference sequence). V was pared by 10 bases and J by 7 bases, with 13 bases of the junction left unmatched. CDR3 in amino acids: CATSSGTSLGGELFF. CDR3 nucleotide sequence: TGTGCCACTTCCTCCGGGACTAGCCTCGGCGGGGAGCTGTTTTTT.

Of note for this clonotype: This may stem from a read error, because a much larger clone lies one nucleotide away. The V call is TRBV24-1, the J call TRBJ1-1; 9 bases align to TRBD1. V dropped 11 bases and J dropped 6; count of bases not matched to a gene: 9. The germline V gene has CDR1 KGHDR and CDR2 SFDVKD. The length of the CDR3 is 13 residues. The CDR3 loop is CASRGTGWAEAFF. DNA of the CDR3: TGTGCCAGCAGGGGGACAGGGTGGGCTGAAGCTTTCTTT.

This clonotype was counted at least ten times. The CDR3 protein is CASSSSTSGGTLETQYF. The CDR3 DNA follows: TGTGCCAGCAGCTCTTCGACTAGCGGGGGGACACTGGAGACCCAGTACTTC. The chain combines TRBV5-6 with TRBJ2-5; 13 bases agree with TRBD2. V was clipped by 3 bases and J by 5 bases; unmatched bases: 10. This CDR3 comprises 17 residues. Germline assignment: CDR1 SGHDT and CDR2 YYEEEE.

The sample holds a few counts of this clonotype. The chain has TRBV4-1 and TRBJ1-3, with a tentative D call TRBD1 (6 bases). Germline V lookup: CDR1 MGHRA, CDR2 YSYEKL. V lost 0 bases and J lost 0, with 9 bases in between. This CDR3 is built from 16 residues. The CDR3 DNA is TGCGCCAGCAGCCAAGAACAGGGCAGCTCTGGAAACACCATATATTTT. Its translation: CASSQEQGSSGNTIYF.

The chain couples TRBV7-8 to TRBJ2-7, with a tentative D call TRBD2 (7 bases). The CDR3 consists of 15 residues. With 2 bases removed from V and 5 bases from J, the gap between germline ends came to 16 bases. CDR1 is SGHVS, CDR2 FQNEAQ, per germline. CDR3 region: CASSLRVWEGDEQYF. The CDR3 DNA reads TGTGCCAGCAGCTTACGGGTGTGGGAGGGGGACGAGCAGTACTTC.

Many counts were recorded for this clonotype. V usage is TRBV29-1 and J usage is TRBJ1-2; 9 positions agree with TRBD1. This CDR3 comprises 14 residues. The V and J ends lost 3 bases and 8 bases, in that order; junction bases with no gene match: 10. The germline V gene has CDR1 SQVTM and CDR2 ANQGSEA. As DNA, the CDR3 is TGCAGCGTTGATCCTCGGGACAGGGCCAAAGGCTACACCTTC. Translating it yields CSVDPRDRAKGYTF.

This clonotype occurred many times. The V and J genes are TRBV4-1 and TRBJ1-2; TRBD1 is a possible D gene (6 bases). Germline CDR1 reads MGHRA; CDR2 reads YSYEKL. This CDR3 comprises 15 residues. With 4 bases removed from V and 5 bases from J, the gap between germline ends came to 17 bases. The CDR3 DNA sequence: TGCGCCAGCAGCCCTACAGGGAGTGGGGTTTATGGCTACACCTTC. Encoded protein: CASSPTGSGVYGYTF.

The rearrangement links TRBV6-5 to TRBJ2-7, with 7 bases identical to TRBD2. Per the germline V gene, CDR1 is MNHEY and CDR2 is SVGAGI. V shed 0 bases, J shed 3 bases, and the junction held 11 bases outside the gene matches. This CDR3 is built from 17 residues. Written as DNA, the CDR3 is TGTGCCAGCAGTTACTCGGAGCGGGCGGGAGTGCTCTACGAGCAGTACTTC. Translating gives CASSYSERAGVLYEQYF.

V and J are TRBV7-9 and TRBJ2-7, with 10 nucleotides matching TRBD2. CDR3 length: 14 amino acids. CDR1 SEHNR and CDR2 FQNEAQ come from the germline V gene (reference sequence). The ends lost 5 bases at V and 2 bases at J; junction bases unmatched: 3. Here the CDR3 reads CASSELAGTYEQYF. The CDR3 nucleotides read TGTGCCAGCAGCGAACTAGCGGGGACCTACGAGCAGTACTTC.

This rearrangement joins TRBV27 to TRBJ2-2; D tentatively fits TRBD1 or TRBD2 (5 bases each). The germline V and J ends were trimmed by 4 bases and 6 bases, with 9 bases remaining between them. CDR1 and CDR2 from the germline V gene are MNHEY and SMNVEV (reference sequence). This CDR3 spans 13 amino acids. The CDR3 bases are TGTGCCAGCAGTTCCAGGGACGCCGGGGAGCTGTTTTTT. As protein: CASSSRDAGELFF.

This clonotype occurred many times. In DNA form, the CDR3 reads TGTGCCAGCAGCTTAACAGGGGGCAGGGAAAAACTGTTTTTT. Its translation: CASSLTGGREKLFF. The rearrangement uses TRBV7-9 and TRBJ1-4, with 9 bases that match TRBD1. V shed 2 bases and J 8 bases; nucleotides not matched to a gene: 3. Germline-derived CDR1 and CDR2 are SEHNR and FQNEAQ (reference sequence). The CDR3 consists of 14 residues.

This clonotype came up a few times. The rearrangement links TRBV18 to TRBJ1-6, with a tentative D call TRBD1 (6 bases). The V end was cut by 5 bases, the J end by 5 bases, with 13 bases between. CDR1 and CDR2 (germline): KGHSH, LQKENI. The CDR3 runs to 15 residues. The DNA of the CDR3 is TGTGCCAGCTCAGCAAGGGGGGAAAATAATTCACCCCTCCACTTT. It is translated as CASSARGENNSPLHF.

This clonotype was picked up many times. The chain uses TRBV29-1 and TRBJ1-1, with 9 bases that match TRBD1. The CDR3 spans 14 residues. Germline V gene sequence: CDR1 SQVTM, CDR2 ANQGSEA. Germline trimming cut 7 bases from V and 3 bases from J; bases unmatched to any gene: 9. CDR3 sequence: CSGGGTGWYTEAFF. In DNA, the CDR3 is TGCAGCGGGGGTGGGACAGGGTGGTACACTGAAGCTTTCTTT.